This entry describes one TCR beta chain. This record belongs to a study of shared clonotypes between healthy human individuals. The donor cohort consisted entirely of Caucasian adults residing in Nashville, Tennessee. The assay was immunoSEQ multiplex PCR, and TCRdb's table has in-frame clones only and misses some. Altogether 300,000 to 400,000 clones are present, 74% being singletons, with the ten largest covering about a tenth. This receptor was obtained from a man aged 25 to 45 in good health. The sequenced sample was memory CD4+ T cells sorted from blood. The subset denotes: CD45RA-negative fraction.

The CDR3 region is CASSLGGTPEAFF. CDR3 in DNA: TGCGCCAGCAGCTTGGGGGGAACCCCTGAAGCTTTCTTT. This chain connects TRBV5-1 to TRBJ1-1; D not certain. The CDR3 has 13 residues. Germline loops: CDR1 SGHRS, CDR2 YFSETQ. The ends were cut back, 0 bases at V and 6 bases at J, with 9 bases in the middle.